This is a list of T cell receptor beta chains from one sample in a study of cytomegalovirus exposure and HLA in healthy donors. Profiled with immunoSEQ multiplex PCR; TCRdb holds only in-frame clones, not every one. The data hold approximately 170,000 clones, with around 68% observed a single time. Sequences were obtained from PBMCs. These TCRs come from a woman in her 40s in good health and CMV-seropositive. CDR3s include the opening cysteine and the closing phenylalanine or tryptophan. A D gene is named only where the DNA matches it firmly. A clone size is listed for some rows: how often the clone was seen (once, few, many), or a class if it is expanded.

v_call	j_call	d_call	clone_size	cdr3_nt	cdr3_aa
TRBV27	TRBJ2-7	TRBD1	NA	TGTGCCAGCAGAAGGACAGGTGAGGGCTACGAGCAGTACTTC	CASRRTGEGYEQYF
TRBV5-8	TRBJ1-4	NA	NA	TGTGCCAGCAGCCGGAACAGGGCCCTGCGGGCTGATGAAAAACTGTTTTTT	CASSRNRALRADEKLFF
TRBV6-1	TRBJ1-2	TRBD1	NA	TGTGCCAGCAGTGCCAGACAGGGGACTAACTATGGCTACCCCTTC	CASSARQGTNYGYPF
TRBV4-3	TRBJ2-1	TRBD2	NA	TGCGCCAGCAGCCAAGATCGGCAGCGGGGGGCCTACAATGAGCAGTTCTTC	CASSQDRQRGAYNEQFF
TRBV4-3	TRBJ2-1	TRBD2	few	TGCGCCAGCAGCCAAGATGGGCGGGGGGGCGATGAGCAGTTCTTC	CASSQDGRGGDEQFF
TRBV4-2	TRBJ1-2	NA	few	TGTGCCAGCAGCCAAGAGATCCAGGTCTATGGCTACACCTTC	CASSQEIQVYGYTF
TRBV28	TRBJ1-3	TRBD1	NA	TGTGCCAGCAGCGGGGACAGCTTTGGAAACACCATATATTTT	CASSGDSFGNTIYF
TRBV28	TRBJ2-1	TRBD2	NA	TGTGCCAGCAGTTCGACTAGCGGGAGGCTCAATGAGCAGTTCTTC	CASSSTSGRLNEQFF
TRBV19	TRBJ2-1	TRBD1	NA	TGTGCCAGTAGTATGGTTTGGGGGCAGGGGGCAGGGCGCGGGCAGTTCTTC	CASSMVWGQGAGRGQFF
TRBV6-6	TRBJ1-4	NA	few	TGTGCCACAGGGGCAACTAATGAAAAACTGTTTTTT	CATGATNEKLFF
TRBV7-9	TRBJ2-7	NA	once	TGTGCCAGCACCAGGGTGGGAAACTACGAGCAGTACTTC	CASTRVGNYEQYF
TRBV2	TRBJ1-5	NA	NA	TGTGCCAGCAGATTCGAGGGCAATCAGCCCCAGCATTTT	CASRFEGNQPQHF
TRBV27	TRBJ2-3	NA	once	TGTGCCAGCAGTTTATGGGGACAAATAGATACGCAGTATTTT	CASSLWGQIDTQYF
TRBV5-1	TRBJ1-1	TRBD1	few	TGCGCCAGCAGCTTGGGACAGGGAGTCGAAGCTTTCTTT	CASSLGQGVEAFF
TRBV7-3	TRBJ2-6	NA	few	TGTGCCAGCAGCCAAGGGGTCGATGCTGGGGCCAACGTCCTGACTTTC	CASSQGVDAGANVLTF
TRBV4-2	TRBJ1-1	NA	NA	TGTGCCAGCAGCCAAAACTCAGGTGGCAGCACTGAAGCTTTCTTT	CASSQNSGGSTEAFF
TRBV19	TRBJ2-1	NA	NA	TGTGCCAGTACAGGGCGCCCCTACAATGAGCAGTTCTTC	CASTGRPYNEQFF
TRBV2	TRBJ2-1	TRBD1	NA	TGTGCCAGCGACAGGGCCTACAATGAGCAGTTCTTC	CASDRAYNEQFF
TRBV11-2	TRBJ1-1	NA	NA	TGTGCCAGCAGCGCAGGGATTAACACTGAAGCTTTCTTT	CASSAGINTEAFF
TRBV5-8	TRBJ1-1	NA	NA	TGTGCCAGCAGCTCCTTCTTAGCTAGGGGGGGCGTTTCCCTGAACACTGAAGCTTTCTTT	CASSSFLARGGVSLNTEAFF
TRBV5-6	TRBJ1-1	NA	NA	TGTGCCAGCAGCGTCACGGACAGACTGAACACTGAAGCTTTCTTT	CASSVTDRLNTEAFF
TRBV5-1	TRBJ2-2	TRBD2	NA	TGCGCCAGCAGTGTCCGTAGCGGGGGGACGAACACCGGGGAGCTGTTTTTT	CASSVRSGGTNTGELFF
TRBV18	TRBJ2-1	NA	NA	TGTGCCAGCTCACCACTCGGGGATAATGAGCAGTTCTTC	CASSPLGDNEQFF
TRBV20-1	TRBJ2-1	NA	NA	TGCAGTGCTAGAGAACGGAATGAGCAGTTCTTC	CSARERNEQFF
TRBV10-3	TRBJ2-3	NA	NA	TGTGCCATCAGTGACCGGACAGCCAGCACAGATACGCAGTATTTT	CAISDRTASTDTQYF
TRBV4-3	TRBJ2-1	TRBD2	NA	TGCGCCAGCAGCCAAGGGACTAGCGGGATTCGACGGGGAAATGAGCAGTTCTTC	CASSQGTSGIRRGNEQFF
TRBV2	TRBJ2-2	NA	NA	TGTGCCAGCAGATTGGCCGGGACCGGGGAGCTGTTTTTT	CASRLAGTGELFF
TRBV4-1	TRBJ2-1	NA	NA	TGCGCCAGCAGCCAAGATTTAGCTCGTGAGCAGTTCTTC	CASSQDLAREQFF
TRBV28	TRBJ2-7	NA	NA	TGTGCCAGCAGTTTGGTCGCCGCGGGGTCCTACGAGCAGTACTTC	CASSLVAAGSYEQYF
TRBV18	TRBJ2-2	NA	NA	TGTGCCAGCTGGGAGGATACGAACACCGGGGAGCTGTTTTTT	CASWEDTNTGELFF
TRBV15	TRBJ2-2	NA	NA	TGTGCCACCAGCAGAGATGGCGGAACTGGGACACCGAGCAGTTTGCGGTTCGGGGAGCTGTTTTTT	CATSRDGGTGTPSSLRFGELFF
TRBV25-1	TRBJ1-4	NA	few	TGTGCCAGCAGTGGACCTCAGGGAAACGAAAAACTGTTTTTT	CASSGPQGNEKLFF
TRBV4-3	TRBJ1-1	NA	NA	TGCGCCAGCAGCCAAGGAGGGAAACGGCCTGAAGCTTTCTTT	CASSQGGKRPEAFF
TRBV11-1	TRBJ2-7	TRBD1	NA	TGTGCCAGCAGCTTAGAAGAGGGGGCAACGTACGAGCAGTACTTC	CASSLEEGATYEQYF
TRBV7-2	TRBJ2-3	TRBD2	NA	TGTGCCAGCAGCGGGGGACTAGCGGGTCCCAATACGCAGTATTTT	CASSGGLAGPNTQYF
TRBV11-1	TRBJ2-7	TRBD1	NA	TGTGCCAGCAGCTTCCCTGCGACAGGGCCGTCCTCCTACGAGCAGTACTTC	CASSFPATGPSSYEQYF
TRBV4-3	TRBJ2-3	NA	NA	TGCGCCAGCAGCCAAGAGCTAGCTGATACGCAGTATTTT	CASSQELADTQYF
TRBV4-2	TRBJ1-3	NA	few	TGTGCCAGCAGCCAAGATGAGCAGGGAGGCGCTGGAAACACCATATATTTT	CASSQDEQGGAGNTIYF
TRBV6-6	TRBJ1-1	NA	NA	TGTGCCAGCAGTTTTCGGACTGAAGCTTTCTTT	CASSFRTEAFF
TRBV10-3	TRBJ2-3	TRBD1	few	TGTGCCACCAAGAAACCGGACAGGGCTTTTAGCACAGATACGCAGTATTTT	CATKKPDRAFSTDTQYF
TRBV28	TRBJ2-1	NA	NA	TGTGCCAGCAGTTCGACCTGGCAGGCCACATACAATGAGCAGTTCTTC	CASSSTWQATYNEQFF
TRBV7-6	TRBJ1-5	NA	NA	TGTGCCAGCAGCCTTCAGGGGATCAATCAGCCCCAGAATTTT	CASSLQGINQPQNF